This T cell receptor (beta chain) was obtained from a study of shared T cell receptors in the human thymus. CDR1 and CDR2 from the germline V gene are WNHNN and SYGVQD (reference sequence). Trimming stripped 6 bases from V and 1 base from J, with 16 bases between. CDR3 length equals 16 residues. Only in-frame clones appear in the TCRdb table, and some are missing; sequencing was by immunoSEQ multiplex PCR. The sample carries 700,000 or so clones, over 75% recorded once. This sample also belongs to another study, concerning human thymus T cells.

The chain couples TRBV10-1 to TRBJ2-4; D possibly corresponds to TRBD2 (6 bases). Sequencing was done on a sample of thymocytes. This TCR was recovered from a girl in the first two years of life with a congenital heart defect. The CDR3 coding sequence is TGCGCCAGCAGCCCGGGACTCGGGCAGGCCAAAAACATTCAGTACTTC. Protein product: CASSPGLGQAKNIQYF.